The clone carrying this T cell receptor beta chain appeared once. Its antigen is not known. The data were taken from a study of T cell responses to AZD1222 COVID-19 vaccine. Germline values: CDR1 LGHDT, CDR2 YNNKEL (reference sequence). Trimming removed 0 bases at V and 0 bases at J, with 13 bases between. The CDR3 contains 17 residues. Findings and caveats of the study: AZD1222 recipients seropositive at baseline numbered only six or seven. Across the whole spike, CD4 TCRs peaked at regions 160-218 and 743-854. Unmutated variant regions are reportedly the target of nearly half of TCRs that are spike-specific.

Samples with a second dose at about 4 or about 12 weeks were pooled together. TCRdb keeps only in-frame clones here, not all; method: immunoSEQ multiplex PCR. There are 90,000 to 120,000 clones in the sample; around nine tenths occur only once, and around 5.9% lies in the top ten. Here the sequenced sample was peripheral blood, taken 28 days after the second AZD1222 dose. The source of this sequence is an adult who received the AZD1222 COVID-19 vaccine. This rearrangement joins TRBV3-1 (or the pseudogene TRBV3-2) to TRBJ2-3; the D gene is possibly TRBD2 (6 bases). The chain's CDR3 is CASSQEGGRSSTDTQYF. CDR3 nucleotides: TGTGCCAGCAGCCAAGAGGGGGGTAGATCGAGCACAGATACGCAGTATTTT.